These 27 T cell receptor beta chains came from one sample sequenced in a study of cytomegalovirus exposure and HLA in healthy donors. The PCR employed 60 Vbeta primers together with 13 Jbeta primers. Clones were sequenced by immunoSEQ multiplex PCR, and TCRdb holds only the in-frame ones, with some missing. Here the sample spans 110,000 to 150,000 clones, roughly 76% being singletons. Material for sequencing was PBMCs. Receptors originate from a female donor in good health and CMV-seronegative.

This chain uses TRBV18 with TRBJ1-1; no clear D. Looked up from germline, CDR1 is KGHSH and CDR2 is LQKENI. The CDR3 loop spans 13 amino acids. Trimming pared 4 bases from V and 1 base from J, leaving 7 bases between. Here the CDR3 DNA reads TGTGCCAGCTCACTTACAGCGAACACTGAAGCTTTCTTT. Its translation is CASSLTANTEAFF.

The V and J genes are TRBV15 and TRBJ1-1, with 7 nucleotides matching TRBD1. This CDR3 is 15 amino acids long. After removal of 1 base from V and 3 bases from J, the junction contained 5 bases not matched to a gene. Germline CDR1 and CDR2: LNHNV and YYDKDF (reference sequence). Written as DNA, the CDR3 is TGTGCCACCAGCAGAGGGGGACAGCTTTACACTGAAGCTTTCTTT. It specifies CATSRGGQLYTEAFF.

As to this clone: In this CDR3 the conserved last residue, phenylalanine or tryptophan, is missing, so a read error is likely. This rearrangement joins TRBV6-5 to TRBJ2-3; 9 bases are shared with TRBD1. The length of the CDR3 is 15 residues. V was pared by 5 bases and J by 6 bases, with 9 bases of the junction left unmatched. Germline-derived CDR1 and CDR2 are MNHEY and SVGAGI. The CDR3 reads CASSPQGAGGDTQYV. As DNA, the CDR3 is TGTGCCAGCAGTCCACAGGGGGCTGGGGGGGATACGCAGTATGTT.

The chain recombines TRBV6-1 with TRBJ2-5; D is perhaps TRBD1 (6 bases). CDR3 size: 13 residues. Trimming took 4 bases from V and 2 from J, leaving 8 bases between them. Germline assignment: CDR1 MNHNS and CDR2 SASEGT. For the CDR3, the DNA is TGTGCCAGCAGTGTACAGGGACAAGAGACCCAGTACTTC. Translating it yields CASSVQGQETQYF.

This clone was found a few times. The chain employs TRBV25-1 and TRBJ1-1; perhaps TRBD1 as D (5 bases). There are 15 residues in the CDR3. The germline V and J ends were trimmed by 1 base and 4 bases, with 13 bases remaining between them. The V gene's germline CDR1 is MGHDK and CDR2 SYGVNS. The DNA for the CDR3 is TGTGCCAGCAGTGAATCTCGGGGGTTGGGCACTGAAGCTTTCTTT. Translating it yields CASSESRGLGTEAFF.

This chain uses TRBV6-5 with TRBJ2-7; a possible D gene is TRBD1 (6 bases). The V end was cut by 2 bases, the J end by 7 bases, with 15 bases between. CDR3 size: 14 residues. Germline assignment: CDR1 MNHEY and CDR2 SVGAGI. This chain's CDR3 is CASSYGQGLEEQYF. CDR3 in DNA: TGTGCCAGCAGTTACGGGCAGGGGCTTGAAGAGCAGTACTTC.

The V call is TRBV6-1, the J call TRBJ2-3; 8 bases align to TRBD1. The trim removed 6 bases at V and 8 bases at J, leaving 13 bases unmatched. CDR1 is MNHNS, CDR2 SASEGT, per germline. This CDR3 has 15 amino acids. CDR3 sequence (DNA): TGTGCCAGCAGGGGACAGGTGGTCTTACGGGGTACGCAGTATTTT. Translation: CASRGQVVLRGTQYF.

The genes are TRBV13 and TRBJ2-5, with TRBD2 identical over 7 bases. Germline V gene sequence: CDR1 PRHDT, CDR2 FYEKMQ (reference sequence). This CDR3 has 14 residues. J gave up 5 bases and V 5 bases, and 8 bases lay outside the gene matches. CDR3 protein: CASSLREGLETQYF. The CDR3 nucleotides read TGTGCCAGCAGCCTAAGGGAGGGTCTGGAGACCCAGTACTTC.

The J gene is TRBJ2-5, the V gene TRBV28; weak D call: TRBD1 (6 bases). The J call could be wrong; TRBJ2-7 is a better fit for the DNA end. Germline CDR1 and CDR2: MDHEN and SYDVKM. The CDR3 is 15 amino acids. The CDR3 sequence is CASSLTGQKAYEQYF. The CDR3 bases are TGTGCCAGCAGTTTAACGGGACAAAAGGCCTACGAGCAGTACTTC.

The CDR3 DNA is TGTGCCAGTAGTACGAAAGGTCATTACAGACCGCTGTCTGGAAACACCATATATTTT. Translating it yields CASSTKGHYRPLSGNTIYF. V gene TRBV19 combines with J gene TRBJ1-3, with D unclear. This CDR3 region has 19 residues. Trimming removed 4 bases at V and 1 base at J, with 23 bases between. Germline lookup yields CDR1 LNHDA and CDR2 SQIVND (reference sequence).

The gene calls are TRBV7-2 and TRBJ2-7, with 7 nucleotides matching TRBD2. V dropped 1 base and J dropped 5; count of bases not matched to a gene: 11. Germline V gives CDR1 SGHTA, CDR2 FQGNSA. The CDR3 is 16 amino acids. CDR3 nucleotide sequence: TGTGCCAGCAGCTTAGGGCCCATGAGGGGAGGGAACGAGCAGTACTTC. It encodes CASSLGPMRGGNEQYF.

J is TRBJ1-5 and V is TRBV19; unclear D gene. Germline lookup yields CDR1 LNHDA and CDR2 SQIVND (reference sequence). CDR3 size: 13 residues. The V gene lost 5 bases and the J gene lost 3 bases, with 8 bases spanning the gap. The DNA of the CDR3 is TGTGCCAGTAGTGCGGGGATCAATCAGCCCCAGCATTTT. Encoded protein: CASSAGINQPQHF.

The chain links TRBV27 to TRBJ1-5, with D hard to call. V was shortened by 3 bases and J by 7 bases, with 13 bases between the two germline ends. The CDR3 contains 14 residues. CDR1 is MNHEY, CDR2 SMNVEV, per germline (reference sequence). CDR3 DNA sequence: TGTGCCAGCAGTTTCTTAGGAGGGTACCAGCCCCAGCATTTT. This gives the protein CASSFLGGYQPQHF.

The gene calls are TRBV7-2 and TRBJ2-7; 7 bases map to TRBD1. J lost 5 bases, V lost 0 bases, and 7 bases had no gene match. This CDR3 region has 15 residues. Per germline, CDR1 SGHTA and CDR2 FQGNSA. Here the CDR3 DNA reads TGTGCCAGCAGCTTAGCCAACGACAGGGTCAACGAGCAGTACTTC. Translating it yields CASSLANDRVNEQYF.

V and J are TRBV27 and TRBJ2-1; TRBD2 matches at 7 bases. This CDR3 comprises 12 residues. Looked up from germline, CDR1 is MNHEY and CDR2 is SMNVEV (reference sequence). V shed 3 bases, J shed 10 bases, and the junction held 3 bases outside the gene matches. The CDR3 here is CASSFRGEEQFF. Here the CDR3 DNA reads TGTGCCAGCAGTTTCCGGGGGGAGGAGCAGTTCTTC.

The CDR3 region has the DNA TGTGCCAGCAGCGTAGAGTCAGGGGGGACTGAAGCTTTCTTT. The encoded protein is CASSVESGGTEAFF. This rearrangement joins TRBV9 to TRBJ1-1; 7 nucleotides agree with TRBD1. The CDR3 has 14 amino acids. V shed 0 bases and J 5 bases; nucleotides not matched to a gene: 4. Germline CDR1 reads SGDLS; CDR2 reads YYNGEE.

Turning to this clone: The sample has other DNA sequences that encode this CDR3 too. The genes are TRBV18 and TRBJ1-1; a possible D gene is TRBD1 (5 bases). The length of the CDR3 is 14 residues. V dropped 2 bases and J dropped 1 base, with 8 bases sitting between them. Germline V CDR1 and CDR2: KGHSH, LQKENI. In DNA, the CDR3 is TGTGCCAGCTCACCAGGACATTCGAACACTGAAGCTTTCTTT. Protein sequence: CASSPGHSNTEAFF.

The chain employs TRBV6-5 and TRBJ2-3, with D perhaps matching TRBD1 (6 bases). Trimming shortened V by 0 bases and J by 1 base, and 8 bases separated the two germline ends. This CDR3 comprises 15 residues. Germline values: CDR1 MNHEY, CDR2 SVGAGI. The CDR3 loop is CASSYSRQGTDTQYF. The CDR3 DNA is TGTGCCAGCAGTTACTCCCGACAGGGCACAGATACGCAGTATTTT.

The V and J genes are TRBV6-5 and TRBJ1-1, with TRBD1 as a possible D gene (6 bases). The CDR3 is 14 amino acids. V lost 1 base, J lost 13 bases, and 19 bases lay in between. Germline-derived CDR1 and CDR2 are MNHEY and SVGAGI. CDR3: CASSYWPGAEPFFF. The DNA for the CDR3 is TGTGCCAGCAGTTACTGGCCAGGGGCCGAGCCATTTTTCTTT.

J is TRBJ1-1 and V is TRBV5-6, with 11 nucleotides matching TRBD1. The trim removed 4 bases at V and 7 bases at J, leaving 12 bases unmatched. Germline CDR1 is SGHDT and CDR2 is YYEEEE. The CDR3 is 16 amino acids. The CDR3 DNA follows: TGTGCCAGCAGCGCCGTCGGACAGGGGGCTCTTGGTGAAGCTTTCTTT. Translating gives CASSAVGQGALGEAFF.

This clone occurred a few times. V is TRBV6-5 and J is TRBJ1-1; 7 nucleotides match TRBD1. V gave up 0 bases and J gave up 6 bases; unmatched junction bases: 4. Per the germline V gene, CDR1 is MNHEY and CDR2 is SVGAGI. The CDR3 has 14 residues. This chain's CDR3 is CASSYSRTGSEAFF. The CDR3, as DNA: TGTGCCAGCAGTTACTCTCGGACAGGATCTGAAGCTTTCTTT.

The genes are TRBV27 and TRBJ2-1; 13 bases align to TRBD2. Germline CDR1 reads MNHEY; CDR2 reads SMNVEV (reference sequence). V lost 5 bases, J lost 5 bases, and 6 bases stayed unmatched. This CDR3 is 16 amino acids long. DNA of the CDR3: TGTGCCAGCAGTGCGGGACTAGCGGGAATCAACAATGAGCAGTTCTTC. Translated, it gives CASSAGLAGINNEQFF.

The table lists this clone with a count of one. This sequence joins TRBV6-5 and TRBJ1-2, with D maybe TRBD1 (5 bases). Germline loops: CDR1 MNHEY, CDR2 SVGAGI. The CDR3 runs 13 residues. Trimming took off 7 bases at V and 8 bases at J, with 17 bases between the two ends. CDR3: CASTRGGSVGYTF. CDR3 sequence (DNA): TGTGCCAGCACCCGGGGGGGGTCCGTAGGCTACACCTTC.

This rearrangement joins TRBV7-3 to TRBJ2-5; D possibly corresponds to TRBD2 (5 bases). Germline V gives CDR1 SGHTA, CDR2 FQGTGA. The CDR3 length is 14 residues. Trimming removed 5 bases at V and 4 bases at J, with 14 bases between. The CDR3 region has the DNA TGTGCCAGCAGCCCCACCGGGATGGGAGAGACCCAGTACTTC. Residues: CASSPTGMGETQYF.

The rearrangement joins TRBV30 to TRBJ2-7; 7 nucleotides line up with TRBD2. This CDR3 has 13 residues. Germline V gene data show CDR1 as GTSNPN and CDR2 as SVGIG (reference sequence). V dropped 0 bases and J dropped 3; count of bases not matched to a gene: 2. The CDR3 sequence: CAWSVLANYEQYF. In DNA, the CDR3 is TGTGCCTGGAGTGTACTAGCGAACTACGAGCAGTACTTC.

The chain joins TRBV10-3 to TRBJ1-4; the D is unclear. CDR3 size: 16 residues. The V and J ends lost 3 bases and 5 bases respectively, with 16 bases between them. Germline values: CDR1 ENHRY, CDR2 SYGVKD. CDR3 protein: CAISEGGRGRNEKLFF. CDR3 in DNA: TGTGCCATCAGTGAAGGCGGGAGAGGGAGGAATGAAAAACTGTTTTTT.

V usage is TRBV30 and J usage is TRBJ2-7, with TRBD2 identical over 8 bases. Losses at the gene ends were 3 bases for V and 1 base for J; bases not matched to a gene: 2. CDR1 and CDR2 (germline): GTSNPN, SVGIG (reference sequence). This CDR3 contains 13 residues. CDR3 in DNA: TGTGCCTGGAGACTAGCGGCATCCTACGAGCAGTACTTC. It is translated as CAWRLAASYEQYF.